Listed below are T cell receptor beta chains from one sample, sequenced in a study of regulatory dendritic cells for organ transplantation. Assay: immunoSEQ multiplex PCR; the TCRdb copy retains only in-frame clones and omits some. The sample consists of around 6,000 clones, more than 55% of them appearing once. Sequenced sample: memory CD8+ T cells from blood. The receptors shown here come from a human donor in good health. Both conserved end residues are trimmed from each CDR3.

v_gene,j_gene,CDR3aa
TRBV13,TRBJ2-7,ASSALAGGFEGSYEQY
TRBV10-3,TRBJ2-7,AISPTSGGYEQY
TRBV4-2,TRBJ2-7,ASSQGEGGYYEQY
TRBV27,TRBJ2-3,ASSLRDTQY
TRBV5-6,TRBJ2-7,ASSSDSFYEQY
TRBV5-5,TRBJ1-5,ASTPAFRERNQPQH
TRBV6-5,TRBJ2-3,ASSYSSGEGDTQY
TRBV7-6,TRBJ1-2,ASSPLGTSYGYT
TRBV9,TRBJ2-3,ASSVGQGTSTDTQY
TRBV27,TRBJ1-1,ASSPSTRINTEAF
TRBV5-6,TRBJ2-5,ASSSQTRLAWGQETQY
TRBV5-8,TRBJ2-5,ASSRQGAQTQY
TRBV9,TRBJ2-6,ASSNPGTGTTGANVLT
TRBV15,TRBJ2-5,ATSRDRLAARQETQY
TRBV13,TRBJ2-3,ASSLRVSLGPDTQY
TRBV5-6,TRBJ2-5,ASSLEGVMETQY
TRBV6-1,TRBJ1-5,ASRPSGDSNQPQH
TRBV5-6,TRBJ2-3,ASSFQGALTDTQY
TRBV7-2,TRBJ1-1,ASSPGGTEAF
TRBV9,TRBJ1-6,ASSAGATGSGSPLH
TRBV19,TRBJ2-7,ASGSSSYEQY
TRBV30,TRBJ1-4,AWIRQVLF
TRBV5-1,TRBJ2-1,ASSTGQGKHEQF
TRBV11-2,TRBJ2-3,ASSPQVGRTDTQY
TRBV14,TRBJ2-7,ASSQGSGEQY
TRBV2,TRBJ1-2,AREEGLTPNYGYT
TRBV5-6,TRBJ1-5,ARNRVNQPQH
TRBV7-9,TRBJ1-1,ASSPGGTEAF
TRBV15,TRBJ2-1,ATSRDRRGANNEQF
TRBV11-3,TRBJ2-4,ASSLRAGGPLPKNIQY
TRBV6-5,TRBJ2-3,ATSPGVPADTQY
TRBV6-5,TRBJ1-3,ASSPGQGGGNTIY
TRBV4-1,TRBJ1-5,ASSQDLTGGSGNQPQH
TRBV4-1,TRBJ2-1,ASSLGGSYNEQF
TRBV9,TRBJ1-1,ASSTPGVTEAF
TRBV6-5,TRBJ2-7,ASRPWEGYEQY
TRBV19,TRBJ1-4,ASSPGGGWTTNEKLF
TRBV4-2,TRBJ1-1,ASSEGTASLDTEAF
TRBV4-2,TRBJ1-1,ASSQGVGTPYRDTEAF
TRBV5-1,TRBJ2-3,ASSSDITDTQY
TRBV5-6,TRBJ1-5,ASSLGGRGGNQPQH
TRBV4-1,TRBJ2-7,ASSQDALGGLGVEQY
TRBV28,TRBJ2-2,ASSRGLYTGELF
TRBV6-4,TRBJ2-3,ASSDEAGGSADTQY
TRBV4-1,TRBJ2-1,ASSQLGDEQF
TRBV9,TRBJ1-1,ASSAAYRATNTEAF
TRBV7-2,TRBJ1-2,ASSYTTGAGYT
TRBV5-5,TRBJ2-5,ASSLYAGGRKETQY
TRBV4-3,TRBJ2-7,ASSQRAGGRTYEQY
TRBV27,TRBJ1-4,ASSSPLPLGGKLF
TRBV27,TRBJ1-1,ASSRAGLNTEAF